Below, 29 T cell receptor beta chains from the same sample are listed, as sequenced in a study of T cell repertoires in cytomegalovirus infection. Via MiXCR, TCRdb re-called the reads, giving one row per CDR3 protein. This sample carries 300,000 to 400,000 distinct CDR3 sequences, 25% to 30% of them seen once, and the ten largest clones take roughly 20%. What these receptors recognize is not known. Sequencing was performed on cultured PBMCs, taken from culture after CMV antigen stimulation. These receptors were collected from a human donor in good health (CMV status not recorded). Some clones in this sample may be carry-over from other donors' samples.

The V call is TRBV6-5, the J call TRBJ2-5, with 7 bases matching TRBD1. The germline V gene encodes CDR1 MNHEY and CDR2 SVGAGI. After removal of 7 bases from V and 9 bases from J, the junction contained 11 bases not matched to a gene. This CDR3 has 13 amino acids. CDR3 protein: CASTRDRQAAQYF. The CDR3 DNA reads TGTGCCAGCACCCGGGACAGACAAGCCGCCCAGTACTTC.

This clonotype turned up a few times. V is TRBV4-1 and J is TRBJ1-2; D is unclear. Germline-derived CDR1 and CDR2 are MGHRA and YSYEKL. Trimming removed 4 bases at V and 0 bases at J, with 12 bases between. The CDR3 runs 15 residues. The DNA for the CDR3 is TGCGCCAGCAGCCCTGTAGCCTCTGCTAACTATGGCTACACCTTC. Its translation is CASSPVASANYGYTF.

This clonotype was picked up a small number of times. This chain links TRBV11-2 with TRBJ1-2; the D is unclear. The germline V gene has CDR1 SGHAT and CDR2 FQNNGV. Trimming took off 3 bases at V and 4 bases at J, with 15 bases between the two ends. The CDR3 totals 15 residues. CDR3 sequence: CASSFNVRDIYGYTF. Written as DNA, the CDR3 is TGTGCCAGCAGCTTTAATGTCCGGGATATCTATGGCTACACCTTC.

Comments on this clonotype: Compared with germline, one end of the junction differs, possibly owing to a read error. The genes are TRBV28 and TRBJ2-7; 7 bases fit TRBD1. The germline V gene has CDR1 MDHEN and CDR2 SYDVKM. The CDR3 contains 13 residues. Written as DNA, the CDR3 is TGTGCCAGCAGTACCCACGACAGGGCTAGGTCTATTTTC. Translated, it gives CASSTHDRARSIF.

This clonotype was picked up a small number of times. This chain connects TRBV15 to TRBJ2-2, with D perhaps TRBD2 (6 bases). Trimming shortened V by 1 base and J by 3 bases, and 6 bases separated the two germline ends. The CDR3 runs 14 residues. Looked up from germline, CDR1 is LNHNV and CDR2 is YYDKDF (reference sequence). The CDR3 DNA is TGTGCCACCAGCAGAGTAGCGGACACCGGGGAGCTGTTTTTT. This encodes CATSRVADTGELFF.

V and J are TRBV7-2 and TRBJ2-5; D not certain. V was shortened by 3 bases and J by 6 bases, with 14 bases between the two germline ends. The CDR3 contains 14 residues. Germline CDR1 is SGHTA and CDR2 is FQGNSA. The CDR3 loop reads CASSFTPQAKTQYF. The CDR3 DNA sequence: TGTGCCAGCAGCTTTACACCCCAAGCGAAGACCCAGTACTTC.

The chain recombines TRBV15 with TRBJ2-3; D not resolved. The CDR3 runs to 13 residues. CDR1 LNHNV and CDR2 YYDKDF come from the germline V gene (reference sequence). The germline V and J ends were trimmed by 5 bases and 4 bases, with 10 bases remaining between them. The CDR3 here is CATSARAADTQYF. CDR3 coding DNA: TGTGCCACCAGCGCTCGGGCAGCAGATACGCAGTATTTT.

This sequence joins TRBV15 and TRBJ1-2; D is uncertain. V lost 0 bases and J lost 12, with 17 bases in between. This CDR3 region has 14 residues. Germline V CDR1 and CDR2: LNHNV, YYDKDF (reference sequence). Written as DNA, the CDR3 is TGTGCCACCAGCAGAGAGCCGGCCACCGGAGAGCACACCTTC. Its translation: CATSREPATGEHTF. Using reference TRBV15 and TRBJ1-2 for the parts outside the CDR3, the full variable domain is DAMVIQNPRYQVTQFGKPVTLSCSQTLNHNVMYWYQQKSSQAPKLLFHYYDKDFNNEADTPDNFQSRRPNTSFCFLDIRSPGLGDTAMYLCATSREPATGEHTFGSGTRLTVV.

V and J are TRBV6-8 and TRBJ2-1, with D possibly called TRBD1 or TRBD2 (5 bases each). V gave up 7 bases and J gave up 0 bases, with 13 bases separating them. The CDR3 has 15 amino acids. Germline CDR1 MNHGY, CDR2 SAAAGT. The CDR3 DNA reads TGTGCCAGCACCCCCGGGACCTTCTCCTACAATGAGCAGTTCTTC. Residues: CASTPGTFSYNEQFF.

This chain uses TRBV5-1 with TRBJ1-2; no reliable D call. V was trimmed by 4 bases and J by 2 bases, leaving 18 bases between them. Germline CDR1 is SGHRS and CDR2 is YFSETQ. The CDR3 consists of 16 residues. The CDR3 spells CASSQRSEAVNYGYTF. In DNA, the CDR3 is TGCGCCAGCAGCCAGCGGTCGGAAGCCGTCAACTATGGCTACACCTTC.

The chain has TRBV4-1 and TRBJ1-1; D perhaps matches TRBD1 (5 bases). Looked up from germline, CDR1 is MGHRA and CDR2 is YSYEKL. The CDR3 covers 16 residues. V lost 4 bases and J 5 bases, leaving 20 bases between the germline ends. The CDR3 nucleotides read TGCGCCAGCAGCCGGTTGATTTTGGGGCGCGGGACTGAAGCTTTCTTT. Translating gives CASSRLILGRGTEAFF.

This chain connects TRBV10-3 to TRBJ1-3, with 7 bases that match TRBD1. The germline V gene encodes CDR1 ENHRY and CDR2 SYGVKD. V gave up 6 bases and J gave up 4 bases; unmatched junction bases: 3. The CDR3 is made up of 13 amino acids. The CDR3 region is CAISGTAGNTIYF. The CDR3 DNA sequence: TGTGCCATCAGCGGGACAGCCGGAAACACCATATATTTT.

The gene calls are TRBV15 and TRBJ2-1; D possibly matches TRBD1 or TRBD2 (5 bases each). Trimming shortened V by 5 bases and J by 4 bases, and 21 bases separated the two germline ends. This CDR3 spans 17 amino acids. CDR1 is LNHNV, CDR2 YYDKDF, per germline (reference sequence). This CDR3 is CATSSWDRSVGYNEQFF. The CDR3 nucleotides are TGTGCCACCAGCTCCTGGGACCGCTCGGTGGGGTACAATGAGCAGTTCTTC.

The chain employs TRBV28 and TRBJ2-1; D not certain. CDR1 is MDHEN and CDR2 is SYDVKM in the germline V gene. CDR3 size: 13 residues. Trimming cost V 5 bases and J 3 bases, with 8 bases left between them. CDR3 sequence reads: CASSNPHYNEQFF. CDR3 in DNA: TGTGCCAGCAGTAATCCCCACTACAATGAGCAGTTCTTC.

The chain employs TRBV7-9 and TRBJ1-4, with D maybe TRBD1 (5 bases). V was pared by 1 base and J by 6 bases, with 6 bases between. The CDR3 extends over 13 amino acids. Germline CDR1 reads SEHNR; CDR2 reads FQNEAQ (reference sequence). CDR3 amino acids: CASSLEGDEKLFF. CDR3 nucleotides: TGTGCCAGCAGCTTAGAAGGGGATGAAAAACTGTTTTTT.

V usage is TRBV6-5 and J usage is TRBJ2-1, with a possible D match to TRBD2 (6 bases). This CDR3 region has 16 residues. Trimming removed 6 bases at V and 0 bases at J, with 15 bases between. Per the germline V gene, CDR1 is MNHEY and CDR2 is SVGAGI. CDR3 region: CASRPGLFSSYNEQFF. The CDR3 bases are TGTGCCAGCAGGCCGGGACTTTTTAGCTCCTACAATGAGCAGTTCTTC.

The genes are TRBV20-1 and TRBJ2-5, with a possible D match to TRBD2 (5 bases). The V gene's germline CDR1 is DFQATT and CDR2 SNEGSKA (reference sequence). V gave up 3 bases and J gave up 3 bases, with 20 bases separating them. The CDR3 is 16 amino acids. The CDR3 nucleotides are TGCAGTGCTAGCGAGGGTGTAGGGCGCTTCGAAGAGACCCAGTACTTC. Amino acids: CSASEGVGRFEETQYF.

This clonotype was recorded a few times. The rearrangement joins TRBV7-8 to TRBJ2-7; D remains ambiguous. V gave up 5 bases and J gave up 0 bases, with 20 bases separating them. Germline V gene lookup returns CDR1 SGHVS and CDR2 FQNEAQ. The CDR3 runs 17 residues. As DNA, the CDR3 is TGTGCCAGCAGCCTAGAGGTGCTAGAACCCTTCTCCTACGAGCAGTACTTC. Its protein is CASSLEVLEPFSYEQYF.

In this sample, this clonotype turned up once. The rearrangement uses TRBV29-1 and TRBJ2-3; 7 positions agree with TRBD2. V shed 5 bases, J shed 2 bases, and the junction held 10 bases outside the gene matches. This CDR3 has 15 residues. CDR1 is SQVTM, CDR2 ANQGSEA, per germline. In nucleotides, the CDR3 is TGCAGCGTTAGCCCTAGCGGCCACAACACAGATACGCAGTATTTT. This encodes CSVSPSGHNTDTQYF.

The V and J genes are TRBV30 and TRBJ1-4; maybe TRBD1 (6 bases). Germline V gene lookup returns CDR1 GTSNPN and CDR2 SVGIG (reference sequence). The CDR3 is 15 residues long. V was trimmed by 0 bases and J by 1 base, leaving 9 bases between them. The CDR3 DNA is TGTGCCTGGAGTGTAGGGGGAAGAACTAATGAAAAACTGTTTTTT. It codes for CAWSVGGRTNEKLFF.

The chain carries TRBV12-5 and TRBJ2-1, with TRBD2 identical over 8 bases. The CDR3 length is 14 residues. Looked up from germline, CDR1 is LGHNT and CDR2 is FRNRAP. J lost 8 bases, V lost 6 bases, and 9 bases had no gene match. The CDR3 loop is CASGASGSNDEQFF. The CDR3 bases are TGTGCTAGTGGGGCCAGCGGGAGTAACGATGAGCAGTTCTTC.

There are a few counts of this clonotype. The chain joins TRBV19 to TRBJ1-2, with a possible D match to TRBD1 (5 bases). The CDR3 runs 13 residues. V dropped 10 bases and J dropped 5 bases, with 17 bases sitting between them. CDR1 LNHDA and CDR2 SQIVND come from the germline V gene (reference sequence). CDR3 residues: CATRNGGTYGYTF. DNA of the CDR3: TGTGCCACCAGAAACGGGGGGACTTATGGCTACACCTTC. The full variable domain, rest sourced from reference TRBV19 and TRBJ1-2, is DGGITQSPKYLFRKEGQNVTLSCEQNLNHDAMYWYRQDPGQGLRLIYYSQIVNDFQKGDIAEGYSVSREKKESFPLTVTSAQKNPTAFYLCATRNGGTYGYTFGSGTRLTVV.

The chain uses TRBV28 and TRBJ1-1; TRBD1 matches 8 bases. Germline V gene sequence: CDR1 MDHEN, CDR2 SYDVKM. Trimming removed 4 bases from V and 5 bases from J; junction bases left unmatched: 9. This CDR3 is built from 15 residues. The CDR3 here is CASSSSGGAKTEAFF. The CDR3 DNA sequence: TGTGCCAGCAGTTCATCAGGGGGCGCGAAAACTGAAGCTTTCTTT.

In DNA form, the CDR3 reads TGTGCCAGCAGACCACCCACCGGGGAGCTGTTTTTT. This gives the protein CASRPPTGELFF. The rearrangement joins TRBV12-3 or TRBV12-4 to TRBJ2-2; D unclear. CDR3 size: 12 residues. Trimming stripped 6 bases from V and 4 bases from J, with 6 bases between.

This clonotype was seen a few times. The CDR3 DNA reads TGTGCCAGCAGCCAGACAGGGGGCAGTGGTCAGCCCCAGCATTTT. Translated, it gives CASSQTGGSGQPQHF. The chain has TRBV12-3 or TRBV12-4 and TRBJ1-5, with 10 nucleotides matching TRBD1. This CDR3 is built from 15 residues. The V gene end was trimmed by 6 bases and the J gene end by 6 bases; junction bases not matched to a gene: 8.

The table lists this clonotype with a few counts. V usage is TRBV12-5 and J usage is TRBJ1-3; D call uncertain. Trimming left V 6 bases short and J 4 bases short, with 7 bases between. The germline CDR1 and CDR2 sequences are LGHNT and FRNRAP. The CDR3 extends over 12 amino acids. In DNA, the CDR3 is TGTGCTAGTGGGGGGAAAGGAAACACCATATATTTT. It translates to CASGGKGNTIYF. The variable domain in full, completed from reference TRBV12-5 and TRBJ1-3, reads DARVTQTPRHKVTEMGQEVTMRCQPILGHNTVFWYRQTMMQGLELLAYFRNRAPLDDSGMPKDRFSAEMPDATLATLKIQPSEPRDSAVYFCASGGKGNTIYFGEGSWLTVV.

V is TRBV10-3 and J is TRBJ2-3; the D is unclear. CDR1 and CDR2 (germline): ENHRY, SYGVKD. The CDR3 extends over 12 amino acids. Deletions cut 2 bases from V and 6 bases from J, with 6 bases between. The CDR3 DNA follows: TGTGCCATCAGTGAGAAGGCGGATACGCAGTATTTT. It codes for CAISEKADTQYF.

V usage is TRBV5-1 and J usage is TRBJ1-1, with 8 bases identical to TRBD1. Germline CDR1 and CDR2: SGHRS and YFSETQ. The trim removed 4 bases at V and 4 bases at J, leaving 12 bases unmatched. The CDR3 totals 16 residues. CDR3 DNA: TGCGCCAGCAGCAAGTCGACAGGGGAGGTCGCCACTGAAGCTTTCTTT. This translates into CASSKSTGEVATEAFF.

This clonotype was detected ten times or more. CDR3 nucleotides: TGTGCCAGCAGGAGGACTAGCGGGAGTGGTGAGCAGTTCTTC. The encoded protein is CASRRTSGSGEQFF. V is TRBV7-3 and J is TRBJ2-1; 13 nucleotides agree with TRBD2. V was clipped by 6 bases and J by 9 bases; unmatched bases: 5. Germline assignment: CDR1 SGHTA and CDR2 FQGTGA. The CDR3 totals 14 residues.